Reported below is one TCR beta chain. The antigen is undetermined. Samples each yielded at least 5.5 micrograms of total RNA. This sample stems from a study of blood T cells in healthy people across ages. V was shortened by 2 bases and J by 5 bases, with 16 bases between the two germline ends. The germline gives CDR1 DFQATT, CDR2 SNEGSKA (reference sequence). The CDR3 covers 15 residues. Study outcomes and limitations: The unsorted PBMCs prevented any conclusive comparison of naive versus antigen-experienced cells. Observed TCR beta diversity per million T cells went down as age went up. This fall followed a roughly linear course with age.

Combining a sample-barcoded 5' primer with a J-beta primer mix, a second PCR ran for about 7 to 12 cycles. From each sample, at least 2.5 million paired-end reads containing CDR3 were obtained. TCRdb processed the 5' RACE reads anew with MiXCR; each CDR3 protein has one entry. The table records about 1,800,000 distinct CDR3 sequences, 25% to 30% of them present only once. The clonotype originates from a woman aged 25 to 45 in good health. The sequenced material came from blood. V is TRBV20-1 and J is TRBJ1-5; possible D gene TRBD1, 6 bases. The CDR3, as DNA: TGCAGTGCTAGACACGGTGGACAGCCTTATCAGCCCCAGCATTTT. This codes for CSARHGGQPYQPQHF.